Listed below are T cell receptor beta chains from one sample, sequenced in a study of naive and memory T cell subsets. From the UMI-ligation and nested PCR reads, TCRdb called clonotypes with MiXCR, one entry per CDR3 protein. This table holds more than 100,000 distinct CDR3 sequences, 35% to 40% found once. Sequencing input: central memory CD4+ T cells from blood. The receptors stem from a human donor in good health. CDR3s include the opening cysteine and the closing phenylalanine or tryptophan. The D gene is left open where the match is weak.

TRBD1 | TRBJ1-2 | TRBV5-4 | CASSLALTGNGYTF
. | TRBJ1-1 | TRBV29-1 | CSVERPPAAAFF
. | TRBJ2-7 | TRBV7-2 | CASSLAGTAKYEQYF
. | TRBJ1-3 | TRBV27 | CASSSQGRNTIYF
. | TRBJ2-1 | TRBV15 | CATSRDVIGKINEQFF
TRBD2 | TRBJ2-1 | TRBV30 | CAWTSGRAHQQFF
. | TRBJ2-2 | TRBV7-6 | CASSLAGGSTGELFF
. | TRBJ1-2 | TRBV3-1 | CASSHTRTDGYTF
. | TRBJ1-2 | TRBV9 | CASSVDPASNYGYTF
TRBD2 | TRBJ2-2 | TRBV7-9 | CASSYGTNTGELFF
. | TRBJ1-1 | TRBV3-1 | CASSQVPGQKAFF
. | TRBJ2-6 | TRBV6-5 | CASSYENSGANVLTF
. | TRBJ1-1 | TRBV5-1 | CASSLERGSGAFF
TRBD1 | TRBJ2-7 | TRBV28 | CASSGQGVWRYEQYF
. | TRBJ2-5 | TRBV7-8 | CASSLTTGKIGETQYF
. | TRBJ2-3 | TRBV7-2 | CASSLARGDTQYF
. | TRBJ1-3 | TRBV12-3/TRBV12-4 | CASSLALMGSSISGNTIYF
TRBD2 | TRBJ2-3 | TRBV5-4 | CASSYPRAGGADTQYF
. | TRBJ1-6 | TRBV6-1 | CASSEGPGNSPLHF
. | TRBJ2-3 | TRBV27 | CASSLGGRGVSTDTQYF
. | TRBJ1-2 | TRBV20-1 | CSARDLVVGGYTF
. | TRBJ2-5 | TRBV20-1 | CSARDAELQTHEIRTQYF
. | TRBJ1-1 | TRBV20-1 | CSALGPLGTEAFF
. | TRBJ2-1 | TRBV7-2 | CASGVGGVNNEQFF
. | TRBJ1-4 | TRBV5-8 | CASSPKGNRKLFF
TRBD2 | TRBJ2-1 | TRBV19 | CASSTPSSSGSSYNEQFF
TRBD2 | TRBJ2-5 | TRBV28 | CASQTILRGDQETQYF
. | TRBJ1-2 | TRBV28 | CASSPPGFYGYTF
TRBD1 | TRBJ1-6 | TRBV7-2 | CASSQGGSSYNSPLHF
. | TRBJ1-1 | TRBV15 | CATSQFGQNTEAFF
. | TRBJ2-7 | TRBV6-1 | CASSEYSTGNEQYF
. | TRBJ1-4 | TRBV7-2 | CASSLDSSNEKLFF
. | TRBJ2-3 | TRBV20-1 | CSARAPRISSVSDTQYF
TRBD2 | TRBJ2-1 | TRBV20-1 | CSVSRSQTSGRYNEQFF
. | TRBJ1-4 | TRBV30 | CAWAKAPGDEKLFF
. | TRBJ2-7 | TRBV28 | CAILDPSPPYEQYF
. | TRBJ2-1 | TRBV12-3/TRBV12-4 | CASSLHSSYNEQFF
. | TRBJ1-1 | TRBV7-9 | CASSYITGQNTEAFF
TRBD2 | TRBJ2-7 | TRBV20-1 | CSARLAGGPLREQYF
TRBD1 | TRBJ2-2 | TRBV11-2 | CASSLTGGTGELFF
TRBD1 | TRBJ2-1 | TRBV5-1 | CASSWITGGTYNEQFF
TRBD2 | TRBJ2-7 | TRBV5-1 | CASSPGTSGTLNNYEQYF
TRBD1 | TRBJ2-2 | TRBV20-1 | CSAPRTGTGTYTGELFF
. | TRBJ2-5 | TRBV12-3/TRBV12-4 | CASTSLGVETQYF
TRBD2 | TRBJ2-1 | TRBV28 | CASSLPLAGGNWEQFF
TRBD2 | TRBJ2-7 | TRBV6-2/TRBV6-3 | CASSYLAGGIYEQYF
TRBD1 | TRBJ2-7 | TRBV7-6 | CASSNLGQGYEQYF
TRBD2 | TRBJ2-1 | TRBV27 | CASSLRPGTSGGRNEQFF
. | TRBJ2-3 | TRBV30 | CAWAVLEDLSDTQYF
TRBD1 | TRBJ1-2 | TRBV10-1 | CASVPRVIPGQVYGYTF
TRBD2 | TRBJ2-3 | TRBV20-1 | CSAQGTSGDDYTQYF
. | TRBJ1-1 | TRBV5-1 | CASSLTGQEYTEAFF